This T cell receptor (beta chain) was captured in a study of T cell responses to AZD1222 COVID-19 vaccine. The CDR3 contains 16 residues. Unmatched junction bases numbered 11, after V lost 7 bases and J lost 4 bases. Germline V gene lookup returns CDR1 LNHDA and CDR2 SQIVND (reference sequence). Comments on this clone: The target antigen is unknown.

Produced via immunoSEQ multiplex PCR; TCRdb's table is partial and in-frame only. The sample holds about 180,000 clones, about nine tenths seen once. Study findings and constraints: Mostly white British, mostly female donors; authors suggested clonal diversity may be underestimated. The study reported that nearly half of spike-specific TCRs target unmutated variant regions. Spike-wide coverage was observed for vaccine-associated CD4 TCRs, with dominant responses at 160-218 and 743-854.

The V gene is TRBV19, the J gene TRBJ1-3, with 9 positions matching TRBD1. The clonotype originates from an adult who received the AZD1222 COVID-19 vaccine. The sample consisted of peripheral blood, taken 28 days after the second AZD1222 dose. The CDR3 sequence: CASIPTWTGAGNTIYF. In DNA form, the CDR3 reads TGTGCCAGTATACCTACCTGGACAGGGGCCGGAAACACCATATATTTT.